This T cell receptor (beta chain) was profiled in a study of beta chain features in type 1 diabetes. Germline V lookup: CDR1 MNHEY, CDR2 SVGAGI. The V end lost 6 bases, the J end lost 6 bases, and 9 bases lay between the germline ends. The CDR3 is 11 amino acids. Of the isolated RNA, all was reverse transcribed, and so the sequenced material was expressed TCRB transcripts. This table comes from immunoSEQ multiplex PCR, and its TCRdb copy is limited to in-frame clones, with some not included. The sample includes hundreds of thousands of clones, approximately 16% seen only once; the top ten take 0.015% to 0.019%. Regarding the study as a whole: Across all four CD4+ subsets, people with type 1 diabetes showed modestly shorter TCRB CDR3s. HLA influence on TCRB rearrangement stayed unresolved here. Patients and controls would share equally any PCR tilt toward shorter templates.

This clone was found a few times. Its antigen is undetermined. This chain joins TRBV6-5 and TRBJ2-7; D is unclear. Material for sequencing was naive CD4+ T cells from blood. This sequence originates from a man younger than 35 with type 1 diabetes. The CDR3 DNA follows: TGTGCCAGCAGCGTTGGAGCCGAGCAGTACTTC. This encodes CASSVGAEQYF.